A single sample is the source of the 18 T cell receptor beta chains below, sequenced in a study of blood T cell repertoires in COVID-19. The method was immunoSEQ multiplex PCR; TCRdb's version includes in-frame clones alone and lacks a portion of them. This sample has approximately 150,000 clones; around 87% occur once, and the top ten carry over 2%. Input material: peripheral blood. The receptors were gathered from a woman of 80 years or more with COVID-19, enrolled during active disease.

The V gene is TRBV3-1 (or the pseudogene TRBV3-2), the J gene TRBJ2-1, with 7 bases that match TRBD1. CDR1 and CDR2 (germline): LGHDT, YNNKEL (reference sequence). This CDR3 is 15 amino acids long. Trimming at V came to 6 bases and at J to 4 bases, leaving 9 bases not matched to a gene. CDR3 sequence (DNA): TGTGCCAGCAGACTTGCCGGGACAGATTACAATGAGCAGTTCTTC. Translating gives CASRLAGTDYNEQFF.

The chain recombines TRBV28 with TRBJ1-1; no clear D. The CDR3 loop spans 12 amino acids. The germline CDR1 and CDR2 sequences are MDHEN and SYDVKM. The V end was cut by 6 bases, the J end by 8 bases, with 13 bases between. The CDR3 DNA reads as TGTGCCAGCAGCCAACACCCCTTCGAAGCTTTCTTT. Amino acids: CASSQHPFEAFF. The full variable domain, with the rest looked up from reference TRBV28 and TRBJ1-1, is DVKVTQSSRYLVKRTGEKVFLECVQDMDHENMFWYRQDPGLGLRLIYFSYDVKMKEKGDIPEGYSVSREKKERFSLILESASTNQTSMYLCASSQHPFEAFFGQGTRLTVV.

This sequence joins TRBV28 and TRBJ1-3, with D unclear. CDR1 is MDHEN and CDR2 is SYDVKM in the germline V gene. The length of the CDR3 is 16 residues. V was pared by 7 bases and J by 3 bases, with 19 bases between. As DNA, the CDR3 is TGTGCCAGCACCCGAAGCTCGGAACGGGTTGGAAACACCATATATTTT. Translated, it gives CASTRSSERVGNTIYF.

The V gene is TRBV9, the J gene TRBJ1-2; D gene uncertain. The CDR3 runs to 12 residues. Germline values: CDR1 SGDLS, CDR2 YYNGEE. Between the trimmed V and J ends, which lost 6 bases and 5 bases, there was a span of 11 bases. The CDR3 DNA follows: TGTGCCAGCACCGGGGATGGTTATGGCTACACCTTC. This codes for CASTGDGYGYTF.

The chain carries TRBV28 and TRBJ1-1, with D possibly being TRBD1 (6 bases). The germline V gene encodes CDR1 MDHEN and CDR2 SYDVKM. The CDR3 consists of 13 residues. Trimming removed 6 bases at V and 1 base at J, with 9 bases between. CDR3 protein: CASSGQPNTEAFF. CDR3 sequence (DNA): TGTGCCAGCAGCGGACAGCCGAACACTGAAGCTTTCTTT.

This clone is a singleton in its sample. The J gene is TRBJ2-7, the V gene TRBV18, with 8 bases fitting TRBD1. From germline, CDR1 is KGHSH and CDR2 LQKENI. The CDR3 is 15 residues long. The trim removed 2 bases at V and 4 bases at J, leaving 7 bases unmatched. In DNA, the CDR3 is TGTGCCAGCTCACCAGTACCAGGGGGCGAATACGAGCAGTACTTC. It translates to CASSPVPGGEYEQYF.

J is TRBJ2-3 and V is TRBV19; TRBD2 matches at 14 bases. Germline loops: CDR1 LNHDA, CDR2 SQIVND (reference sequence). V was clipped by 6 bases and J by 4 bases; unmatched bases: 12. The CDR3 is 18 residues long. The CDR3 DNA reads as TGTGCCAGTAGGCGGATGGGGACTAGCGGGAGAAAGTCAGATACGCAGTATTTT. Translating it yields CASRRMGTSGRKSDTQYF. Drawing the rest from reference TRBV19 and TRBJ2-3, the complete variable domain is DGGITQSPKYLFRKEGQNVTLSCEQNLNHDAMYWYRQDPGQGLRLIYYSQIVNDFQKGDIAEGYSVSREKKESFPLTVTSAQKNPTAFYLCASRRMGTSGRKSDTQYFGPGTRLTVL.

This chain connects TRBV6-5 to TRBJ2-3, with TRBD2 matching over 10 bases. This CDR3 region has 15 residues. Germline lookup yields CDR1 MNHEY and CDR2 SVGAGI. The trim removed 4 bases at V and 2 bases at J, leaving 3 bases unmatched. The CDR3: CASSWTSGPTDTQYF. In DNA form, the CDR3 reads TGTGCCAGCAGTTGGACTAGCGGACCCACAGATACGCAGTATTTT.

J is TRBJ1-1 and V is TRBV5-1; no definite D call. Germline V gene sequence: CDR1 SGHRS, CDR2 YFSETQ. This CDR3 is built from 14 residues. Trimming pared 1 base from V and 4 bases from J, leaving 11 bases between. CDR3 amino acids: CASSLRDGGTEAFF. CDR3 DNA: TGCGCCAGCAGCTTGAGGGATGGAGGCACTGAAGCTTTCTTT.

The chain links TRBV20-1 to TRBJ2-7; D is ambiguous. Trimming stripped 6 bases from V and 4 bases from J, with 10 bases between. This CDR3 has 11 amino acids. Germline V gene lookup returns CDR1 DFQATT and CDR2 SNEGSKA (reference sequence). As DNA, the CDR3 is TGCAGTGCCCCCTCCCCTTACGAGCAGTACTTC. The encoded protein is CSAPSPYEQYF.

The gene calls are TRBV6-5 and TRBJ1-2; possibly TRBD1 for D (6 bases). Germline CDR1 reads MNHEY; CDR2 reads SVGAGI. The CDR3 is made up of 15 amino acids. Trimming left V 4 bases short and J 7 bases short, with 19 bases between. The CDR3 nucleotides read TGTGCCAGCAGTTGGCGACCAGGGGTTCTCGGTGGCTACACCTTC. Residues: CASSWRPGVLGGYTF.

The chain carries TRBV29-1 and TRBJ2-5, with D possibly matching TRBD1 (5 bases). The ends were cut back, 6 bases at V and 2 bases at J, with 16 bases in the middle. The CDR3 length is 14 residues. Germline assignment: CDR1 SQVTM and CDR2 ANQGSEA. CDR3 sequence reads: CSVTREGLQETQYF. The CDR3 DNA follows: TGCAGCGTAACCAGGGAAGGGTTACAAGAGACCCAGTACTTC.

The chain employs TRBV7-9 and TRBJ1-1; D remains ambiguous. V was shortened by 8 bases and J by 1 base, with 14 bases between the two germline ends. This CDR3 comprises 14 residues. The germline gives CDR1 SEHNR, CDR2 FQNEAQ (reference sequence). The CDR3 nucleotides read TGTGCCAGCGTGAAGGAACAGAAGAACACTGAAGCTTTCTTT. Residues: CASVKEQKNTEAFF.

The rearrangement uses TRBV5-1 and TRBJ1-6, with D possibly TRBD1 on 6 matching bases. CDR1 is SGHRS, CDR2 YFSETQ, per germline. The CDR3 covers 16 residues. Between the trimmed V and J ends, which lost 1 base and 0 bases, there was a span of 8 bases. CDR3 coding DNA: TGCGCCAGCAGCTTGCAGGGGAGCTCCTATAATTCACCCCTCCACTTT. Its protein is CASSLQGSSYNSPLHF.

This chain joins TRBV28 and TRBJ1-5, with D unclear. V was cut by 4 bases and J by 0 bases, with 13 bases left in between. Germline CDR1 and CDR2: MDHEN and SYDVKM. This CDR3 region has 16 residues. This chain's CDR3 is CASSYWAGSSNQPQHF. CDR3 bases: TGTGCCAGCAGTTATTGGGCGGGGTCTAGCAATCAGCCCCAGCATTTT.

The chain employs TRBV6-1 and TRBJ1-1; 8 bases align to TRBD1. The length of the CDR3 is 16 residues. The trim removed 2 bases at V and 1 base at J, leaving 6 bases unmatched. Germline V gene sequence: CDR1 MNHNS, CDR2 SASEGT. CDR3 bases: TGTGCCAGCAGTGAACTCCACAGGGGGGGGAACACTGAAGCTTTCTTT. Residues: CASSELHRGGNTEAFF.

The gene calls are TRBV5-1 and TRBJ1-4; D gene unclear. CDR1 and CDR2 from the germline V gene are SGHRS and YFSETQ. The CDR3 loop spans 15 amino acids. V lost 4 bases and J lost 0, with 10 bases in between. CDR3 in amino acids: CASSPEGTTNEKLFF. The CDR3 nucleotides are TGCGCCAGCAGCCCAGAGGGAACAACTAATGAAAAACTGTTTTTT.

The chain has TRBV6-5 and TRBJ2-2, with D uncertain. The CDR3 runs to 14 residues. Trimming stripped 6 bases from V and 5 bases from J, with 13 bases between. CDR1 is MNHEY, CDR2 SVGAGI, per germline. The CDR3 DNA reads as TGTGCCAGCAGCCCCGTATTGGCTACCGGGGAGCTGTTTTTT. Its translation is CASSPVLATGELFF.